This TCR beta chain was profiled in a study of shared clonotypes between healthy human individuals. Study-wide points: Naive CD4 clonotypes were shared across a handful of donors at roughly 5%.

Libraries were prepared by immunoSEQ multiplex PCR; TCRdb keeps only in-frame clonotypes and omits some of them. The table has some 1 million clones, roughly 80% seen once. About this clone: Its matching antigen is unknown.

Unmatched junction bases numbered 6, after V lost 6 bases and J lost 1 base. Germline CDR1 and CDR2: MDHEN and SYDVKM. The CDR3 extends over 14 amino acids. This sequence originates from a man younger than 35 in good health. V and J are TRBV28 and TRBJ2-7, with 7 bases lining up with TRBD1. Source material: memory CD4+ T cells sorted from blood. The subset was: CD45RA-negative fraction. This CDR3 is CASRGTAISYEQYF. CDR3 nucleotide sequence: TGTGCCAGCAGGGGGACAGCGATATCCTACGAGCAGTACTTC.